One sample yielded the 11 T cell receptor beta chains listed below, sequenced in a study of radiotherapy plus CTLA-4 blockade in lung cancer. Data came from immunoSEQ multiplex PCR; TCRdb stores just in-frame clones and leaves some out. The data hold under 70,000 clones, with about 72% observed a single time. The sample in question was peripheral blood, obtained from a patient treated with radiotherapy plus ipilimumab. The receptor source for this set is a human donor with non-small cell lung cancer who had a complete response to radiotherapy plus ipilimumab.

This clone was seen more than once but under ten times. The chain carries TRBV7-9 and TRBJ2-1, with D unresolved. Germline lookup yields CDR1 SEHNR and CDR2 FQNEAQ (reference sequence). The CDR3 sequence is 11 residues long. The V gene lost 5 bases and the J gene lost 5 bases, with 4 bases spanning the gap. The CDR3 DNA is TGTGCCAGCAGCCTTGACAATGAGCAGTTCTTC. It codes for CASSLDNEQFF. Full variable domain (missing parts from reference TRBV7-9 and TRBJ2-1): DTGVSQNPRHKITKRGQNVTFRCDPISEHNRLYWYRQTLGQGPEFLTYFQNEAQLEKSRLLSDRFSAERPKGSFSTLEIQRTEQGDSAMYLCASSLDNEQFFGPGTRLTVL.

This chain uses TRBV7-6 with TRBJ2-2; 7 bases map to TRBD1. This CDR3 region has 15 residues. Germline trimming cut 1 base from V and 1 base from J; bases unmatched to any gene: 0. Germline CDR1 and CDR2: SGHVS and FNYEAQ. Here the CDR3 reads CASSLDRGNTGELFF. The CDR3 DNA reads TGTGCCAGCAGCTTAGACAGGGGGAACACCGGGGAGCTGTTTTTT.

This clone was seen only once. The rearrangement joins TRBV6-5 to TRBJ2-7; perhaps TRBD2 as D (6 bases). V dropped 6 bases and J dropped 1 base, with 13 bases sitting between them. Germline assignment: CDR1 MNHEY and CDR2 SVGAGI. The CDR3 has 14 amino acids. The CDR3 here is CASSRNGGSYEQYF. CDR3 DNA: TGTGCCAGCAGCCGGAACGGGGGTTCCTACGAGCAGTACTTC.

V gene TRBV30 combines with J gene TRBJ2-3; TRBD2 might be the D (7 bases). Germline values: CDR1 GTSNPN, CDR2 SVGIG (reference sequence). The CDR3 is 18 amino acids. Deletions cut 1 base from V and 4 bases from J, with 24 bases between. The CDR3 loop is CAWSGIGGGPILSDTQYF. CDR3 nucleotide sequence: TGTGCCTGGAGTGGCATAGGGGGGGGGCCTATTCTTTCAGATACGCAGTATTTT.

The rearrangement joins TRBV5-4 to TRBJ1-1; D is unresolved. The germline gives CDR1 SGHNT, CDR2 YYREEE (reference sequence). V was pared by 4 bases and J by 2 bases, with 9 bases between. This CDR3 is 13 amino acids long. CDR3 in amino acids: CASSTQQNTEAFF. The CDR3 DNA is TGTGCCAGCAGCACTCAGCAAAACACTGAAGCTTTCTTT.

The CDR3 region has the DNA TGCGCCAGCAGCCCGGGCCGACTAGCTGAGCAGTTCTTC. Translated: CASSPGRLAEQFF. The rearrangement links TRBV5-1 to TRBJ2-1; 7 bases fit TRBD2. Germline V gene sequence: CDR1 SGHRS, CDR2 YFSETQ. Trimming at V came to 4 bases and at J to 9 bases, leaving 7 bases not matched to a gene. There are 13 residues in the CDR3.

This chain uses TRBV10-2 with TRBJ1-6; D perhaps matches TRBD1 (6 bases). The germline gives CDR1 WSHSY, CDR2 SAAADI. The germline V and J ends were trimmed by 4 bases and 1 base, with 17 bases remaining between them. The CDR3 length is 18 residues. In DNA, the CDR3 is TGCGCCAGCAGTGGAGAGGGGGGCGCGGGATCCTATAATTCACCCCTCCACTTT. It yields the protein CASSGEGGAGSYNSPLHF.

V and J are TRBV28 and TRBJ2-7; D possibly uses TRBD1 or TRBD2 (5 bases each). V was cut by 6 bases and J by 6 bases, with 21 bases left in between. There are 15 residues in the CDR3. The germline V gene has CDR1 MDHEN and CDR2 SYDVKM. CDR3 sequence reads: CASSLWGSESAEQYV. CDR3 nucleotides: TGTGCCAGCAGCTTGTGGGGGAGCGAGAGCGCCGAGCAGTACGTC.

The CDR3 loop is CASSRDRAYSNQPQHF. The DNA of the CDR3 is TGTGCCAGTAGTAGGGACAGGGCGTATAGCAATCAGCCCCAGCATTTT. The chain links TRBV19 to TRBJ1-5; 9 bases match TRBD1. This CDR3 spans 16 amino acids. Per the germline V gene, CDR1 is LNHDA and CDR2 is SQIVND (reference sequence). V was pared by 4 bases and J by 0 bases, with 4 bases of the junction left unmatched.

This clone was detected once. This sequence joins TRBV7-9 and TRBJ2-4, with a possible D match to TRBD2 (5 bases). Trimming left V 4 bases short and J 5 bases short, with 24 bases between. The germline CDR1 and CDR2 sequences are SEHNR and FQNEAQ (reference sequence). The CDR3 has 18 residues. CDR3 sequence: CASSSPVKRTVGQNIQYF. CDR3 nucleotide sequence: TGTGCCAGCAGCTCCCCAGTCAAGAGGACTGTCGGCCAAAACATTCAGTACTTC.

This clone was seen only a few times. The chain combines TRBV11-2 with TRBJ2-1, with 11 bases lining up with TRBD2. J lost 6 bases, V lost 4 bases, and 11 bases had no gene match. The CDR3 sequence is 17 residues long. The germline V gene has CDR1 SGHAT and CDR2 FQNNGV. Here the CDR3 reads CASSSPVAGGPPNEQFF. CDR3 DNA: TGTGCCAGCAGCTCGCCCGTAGCGGGAGGGCCGCCCAATGAGCAGTTCTTC.